This T cell receptor (beta chain) was found in a study of long-term antiretroviral therapy in people with HIV. J lost 4 bases, V lost 3 bases, and 8 bases had no gene match. CDR3 size: 16 residues. Germline loops: CDR1 SGHKS, CDR2 YYEKEE (reference sequence). Researchers ran immunoSEQ v3.0 at survey level. Using immunoSEQ multiplex PCR, the repertoire was profiled, and TCRdb retains in-frame clones only, with some absent. The sample records roughly 30,000 clones, approximately 83% being singletons. This chain uses TRBV5-5 with TRBJ2-1, with 9 bases that match TRBD2. The TCR originated in a man aged 18-30 years with HIV. This specimen was unsorted PBMCs, taken 0.8 years before starting antiretroviral therapy. CDR3 DNA: TGTGCCAGCAGCTCGATTACTAGCGGGCCATACAATGAGCAGTTCTTC. Translated, it gives CASSSITSGPYNEQFF.